Listed below are T cell receptor beta chains from one sample, sequenced in a study of blood T cell repertoires in COVID-19. The assay was immunoSEQ multiplex PCR, and TCRdb's table has in-frame clones only and misses some. The sample has around 500,000 clones; 85% to 90% are singletons. The sequenced sample consisted of PBMCs or T cells enriched from blood (not recorded which). The receptors were gathered from a woman aged 40 to 50 who had recovered from COVID-19. Both conserved end residues are part of each CDR3. The order of the fields is clone size, CDR3 length, J gene, V gene, D gene, CDR3 protein, CDR3 DNA. D genes are given only for firm matches. Clone size appears in some rows only: once, few, many, or a class for an expanded clone.

. | 13 | TRBJ2-1 | TRBV4-3 | . | CASSLDTWNEQFF | TGCGCCAGCAGCCTGGACACGTGGAATGAGCAGTTCTTC
. | 16 | TRBJ2-2 | TRBV7-9 | . | CASSAPGDPLTGELFF | TGTGCCAGCAGCGCACCAGGGGACCCCCTCACCGGGGAGCTGTTTTTT
. | 16 | TRBJ2-1 | TRBV7-9 | TRBD1 | CASSSSGTGRHNEQFF | TGTGCCAGCAGCTCATCCGGGACAGGGCGCCACAATGAGCAGTTCTTC
. | 15 | TRBJ2-5 | TRBV5-5 | . | CASSQTPGGQETQYF | TGTGCCAGCAGCCAAACCCCGGGTGGCCAAGAGACCCAGTACTTC
. | 16 | TRBJ2-1 | TRBV7-9 | TRBD2 | CASSLARASGNNEQFF | TGTGCCAGCAGCTTAGCTCGGGCTAGCGGGAACAATGAGCAGTTCTTC
. | 14 | TRBJ1-1 | TRBV6-1 | . | CASSDWQANTEAFF | TGTGCCAGCAGTGATTGGCAGGCGAACACTGAAGCTTTCTTT
once | 17 | TRBJ2-1 | TRBV7-2 | TRBD2 | CASSLGGRRESYNEQFF | TGTGCCAGCAGCTTAGGTGGTCGGCGGGAGAGCTACAATGAGCAGTTCTTC
few | 15 | TRBJ1-4 | TRBV3-1/TRBV3-2 | . | CASSQAHILYGKLFF | TGTGCCAGCAGCCAAGCACATATTCTTTATGGAAAACTGTTTTTT
. | 14 | TRBJ1-2 | TRBV2 | TRBD1 | CASGKTGGYYGYTF | TGTGCCAGCGGAAAGACAGGGGGATACTATGGCTACACCTTC
. | 15 | TRBJ1-3 | TRBV7-2 | . | CASSSSAARGNTIYF | TGTGCCAGCAGCTCCTCCGCCGCCCGGGGAAACACCATATATTTT
. | 15 | TRBJ2-2 | TRBV15 | . | CATSWDGRHTGELFF | TGTGCCACCAGCTGGGACGGGAGACACACCGGGGAGCTGTTTTTT
few | 11 | TRBJ2-7 | TRBV3-1/TRBV3-2 | . | CASSLNYEQYF | TGTGCCAGCAGCCTAAACTACGAGCAGTACTTC
. | 12 | TRBJ1-1 | TRBV10-3 | . | CAISEDKGEAFF | TGTGCCATCAGTGAGGACAAGGGGGAAGCTTTCTTT
. | 14 | TRBJ2-1 | TRBV3-1/TRBV3-2 | . | CASSRGGRLNEQFF | TGTGCCAGCAGCCGAGGAGGGAGGCTCAATGAGCAGTTCTTC
. | 15 | TRBJ1-6 | TRBV27 | . | CASSYPPGTNSPLHF | TGTGCCAGCAGTTATCCCCCCGGGACAAATTCACCCCTCCACTTT
few | 15 | TRBJ1-2 | TRBV14 | TRBD1 | CASSQGGQADFGYTF | TGTGCCAGCAGCCAAGGAGGACAGGCAGATTTTGGCTACACCTTC